The clone carrying this T cell receptor (beta chain) has just a few counts. Antigen: not known. The sample comes from a study of early T cells in non-severe SARS-CoV-2 infection. Study in general: The study sequenced bulk RNA from unsorted whole blood, with chains unpaired. Study-level findings and limits: VDJdb matches were skewed toward anti-spike CD8 T cell responses.

The CDR3 has 14 amino acids. V lost 7 bases, J lost 3 bases, and 14 bases lay in between. CDR1 and CDR2 (germline): SGDLS, YYNGEE. Unique molecular identifiers were affixed to single, distinct cDNA molecules. TCRdb re-analysed the 5' RACE reads in MiXCR, keeping a single row per CDR3 protein. The sample yields tens of thousands of distinct CDR3 sequences, 12% seen once. Specimen: whole blood. J is TRBJ1-5 and V is TRBV9; D gene unclear. The clonotype originates from an adult who was a healthcare worker with PCR-confirmed SARS-CoV-2 infection or an uninfected control (not recorded which). Here the CDR3 DNA reads TGTGCCAGCGCCGCAGGAACAGTCAATCAGCCCCAGCATTTT. Amino acid sequence: CASAAGTVNQPQHF.